This is a list of T cell receptor beta chains from one sample in a study of CD8 T cells in Susac syndrome. TCRdb re-called the immunoSEQ multiplex PCR reads with MiXCR, one entry per CDR3 protein. This table has some 52,000 distinct CDR3 sequences, roughly 93% appearing once. The specimen sequenced was CD8+ T cells from PBMCs. The receptors were sampled from a human donor with multiple sclerosis. CDR3s include the opening cysteine and the closing phenylalanine or tryptophan. The D gene is left open where the match is weak. Some rows have no size entry. The others give once, few or many, or a class for an expanded clone.

TRBJ2-1	-	-	TRBV7-9	CASSLWGPEQFF	TGTGCCAGCAGCTTATGGGGGCCCGAGCAGTTCTTC
TRBJ2-2	-	-	TRBV27	CASSFGSYTGELFF	TGTGCCAGCAGTTTCGGCAGTTACACCGGGGAGCTGTTTTTT
TRBJ2-2	TRBD1	-	TRBV7-3	CASSFSPGTAYTGELFF	TGTGCCAGCAGCTTCAGTCCCGGGACAGCATACACCGGGGAGCTGTTTTTT
TRBJ2-6	TRBD1	-	TRBV11-2	CASSFKGRQGGFGANVLTF	TGTGCCAGCAGCTTTAAGGGGCGACAGGGGGGTTTTGGGGCCAACGTCCTGACTTTC
TRBJ1-4	TRBD1	-	TRBV19	CASSSFSPTGREKLFF	TGTGCCAGTAGTTCCTTCTCTCCGACAGGGAGAGAAAAACTGTTTTTT
TRBJ2-7	-	-	TRBV6-5	CASSYSASADEQYF	TGTGCCAGCAGTTACTCCGCCTCGGCGGACGAGCAGTACTTC
TRBJ1-5	-	-	TRBV27	CASSLFPSNQPQHF	TGTGCCAGCAGTTTATTTCCCAGCAATCAGCCCCAGCATTTT
TRBJ1-1	-	-	TRBV2	CASFINTEAFF	TGTGCCAGTTTCATAAACACTGAAGCTTTCTTT
TRBJ2-4	-	-	TRBV19	CASSMGQGWRNIQYF	TGTGCCAGTAGTATGGGTCAGGGATGGAGAAACATTCAGTACTTC
TRBJ1-1	-	once	TRBV30	CAWNTGNTEAFF	TGTGCCTGGAATACAGGGAACACTGAAGCTTTCTTT
TRBJ2-5	-	-	TRBV3-1	CASSQAWTGRQETQYF	TGTGCCAGCAGCCAAGCTTGGACGGGACGCCAAGAGACCCAGTACTTC
TRBJ2-3	TRBD1	once	TRBV6-4	CASSQGAQDTQYF	TGTGCCAGCAGTCAGGGGGCTCAAGATACGCAGTATTTT
TRBJ2-1	TRBD2	-	TRBV29-1	CSVCPGLAGGSIYNEQFF	TGCAGCGTTTGTCCGGGACTAGCGGGGGGGAGTATTTACAATGAGCAGTTCTTC
TRBJ1-5	-	-	TRBV28	CASSLAPYNQPQHF	TGTGCCAGCAGTTTAGCGCCATACAATCAGCCCCAGCATTTT
TRBJ1-2	-	-	TRBV5-6	CASSTPGQLYGYTF	TGTGCCAGCAGCACCCCAGGGCAGCTCTATGGCTACACCTTC
TRBJ1-1	-	-	TRBV7-3	CASSLGWGQATEVFF	TGTGCCAGCAGCTTAGGTTGGGGCCAGGCCACTGAAGTTTTCTTT
TRBJ2-7	TRBD2	once	TRBV5-1	CASSWTSGGSIPYEQYF	TGCGCCAGCAGCTGGACTAGCGGGGGGTCAATTCCCTACGAGCAGTACTTC
TRBJ2-1	TRBD2	-	TRBV27	CASSSMGGGAYNEQFF	TGTGCCAGCAGTTCCATGGGCGGGGGGGCCTACAATGAGCAGTTCTTC
TRBJ2-7	-	-	TRBV6-6	CASSYSSPGFYEQYF	TGTGCCAGCAGTTACTCCTCCCCTGGGTTCTACGAGCAGTACTTC
TRBJ2-5	-	-	TRBV7-6	CASSLRAGETQYF	TGTGCCAGCAGCCTAAGGGCGGGGGAGACCCAGTACTTC
TRBJ1-5	-	-	TRBV30	CAWSGGLYNQPQHF	TGTGCCTGGAGTGGCGGACTGTATAATCAGCCCCAGCATTTT
TRBJ1-2	-	-	TRBV29-1	CSVEARRKDGYTF	TGCAGCGTTGAAGCCAGGAGGAAGGATGGCTACACCTTC
TRBJ2-6	-	-	TRBV27	CASSFGTTGANVLTF	TGTGCCAGCAGTTTCGGAACAACAGGGGCCAACGTCCTGACTTTC
TRBJ1-2	TRBD1	-	TRBV29-1	CSVRQGGHGYTF	TGCAGCGTTCGACAGGGAGGACATGGCTACACCTTC
TRBJ1-2	-	-	TRBV3-1	CASSQDRTGGYTF	TGTGCCAGCAGCCAAGATAGGACCGGTGGCTACACCTTC
TRBJ2-5	-	-	TRBV7-9	CASSLGVVTETQYF	TGTGCCAGCAGCTTAGGAGTGGTTACCGAGACCCAGTACTTC
TRBJ1-5	-	-	TRBV3-1	CASSQGAAYGSNQPQHF	TGTGCCAGCAGCCAGGGAGCGGCATACGGGAGCAATCAGCCCCAGCATTTT
TRBJ2-3	TRBD2	-	TRBV7-9	CASSPSRWAGDPDTQYF	TGTGCCAGCAGCCCCAGCAGGTGGGCGGGGGATCCGGATACGCAGTATTTT
TRBJ1-1	-	-	TRBV15	CATSRDSDNTEAFF	TGTGCCACCAGCAGAGATTCGGATAACACTGAAGCTTTCTTT
TRBJ2-2	TRBD1	-	TRBV29-1	CSVEKLRTGGIGELFF	TGCAGCGTTGAAAAACTGAGGACAGGGGGCATCGGGGAGCTGTTTTTT
TRBJ2-7	TRBD1	-	TRBV7-2	CASSPTGSYEQYF	TGTGCCAGCAGCCCGACAGGGTCCTACGAGCAGTACTTC
TRBJ2-2	-	-	TRBV9	CASSVPNTGELFF	TGTGCCAGCAGCGTACCGAACACCGGGGAGCTGTTTTTT
TRBJ2-1	TRBD1	once	TRBV7-9	CASSYRTGVDEQFF	TGTGCCAGCAGCTATCGGACAGGGGTCGATGAGCAGTTCTTC
TRBJ2-2	TRBD2	-	TRBV30	CACQPLAGAHTGELFF	TGTGCCTGCCAGCCACTAGCGGGGGCCCACACCGGGGAGCTGTTTTTT
TRBJ2-2	-	-	TRBV20-1	CSARNPSQVELFF	TGCAGTGCTAGGAACCCCTCCCAGGTGGAGCTGTTTTTT
TRBJ1-2	TRBD1	-	TRBV6-5	CASSWGTGGGYTF	TGTGCCAGCAGTTGGGGGACAGGCGGTGGCTACACCTTC
TRBJ1-5	-	-	TRBV6-5	CASSYSDSEKPQHF	TGTGCCAGCAGTTACTCGGACAGTGAGAAGCCCCAGCATTTT
TRBJ1-1	TRBD1	-	TRBV5-1	CASSLKTGTEAFF	TGCGCCAGCAGCTTAAAGACAGGGACTGAAGCTTTCTTT
TRBJ2-2	-	-	TRBV5-6	CASRPLDGHTGELFF	TGTGCCAGCAGACCCCTGGACGGACACACCGGGGAGCTGTTTTTT
TRBJ2-2	-	-	TRBV20-1	CSAEDPKGAGTGELFF	TGCAGTGCGGAAGACCCCAAAGGAGCCGGCACCGGGGAGCTGTTTTTT
TRBJ1-6	TRBD1	-	TRBV24-1	CATSGRGGRSPLHF	TGTGCCACCAGCGGCAGGGGGGGACGGTCACCCCTCCACTTT